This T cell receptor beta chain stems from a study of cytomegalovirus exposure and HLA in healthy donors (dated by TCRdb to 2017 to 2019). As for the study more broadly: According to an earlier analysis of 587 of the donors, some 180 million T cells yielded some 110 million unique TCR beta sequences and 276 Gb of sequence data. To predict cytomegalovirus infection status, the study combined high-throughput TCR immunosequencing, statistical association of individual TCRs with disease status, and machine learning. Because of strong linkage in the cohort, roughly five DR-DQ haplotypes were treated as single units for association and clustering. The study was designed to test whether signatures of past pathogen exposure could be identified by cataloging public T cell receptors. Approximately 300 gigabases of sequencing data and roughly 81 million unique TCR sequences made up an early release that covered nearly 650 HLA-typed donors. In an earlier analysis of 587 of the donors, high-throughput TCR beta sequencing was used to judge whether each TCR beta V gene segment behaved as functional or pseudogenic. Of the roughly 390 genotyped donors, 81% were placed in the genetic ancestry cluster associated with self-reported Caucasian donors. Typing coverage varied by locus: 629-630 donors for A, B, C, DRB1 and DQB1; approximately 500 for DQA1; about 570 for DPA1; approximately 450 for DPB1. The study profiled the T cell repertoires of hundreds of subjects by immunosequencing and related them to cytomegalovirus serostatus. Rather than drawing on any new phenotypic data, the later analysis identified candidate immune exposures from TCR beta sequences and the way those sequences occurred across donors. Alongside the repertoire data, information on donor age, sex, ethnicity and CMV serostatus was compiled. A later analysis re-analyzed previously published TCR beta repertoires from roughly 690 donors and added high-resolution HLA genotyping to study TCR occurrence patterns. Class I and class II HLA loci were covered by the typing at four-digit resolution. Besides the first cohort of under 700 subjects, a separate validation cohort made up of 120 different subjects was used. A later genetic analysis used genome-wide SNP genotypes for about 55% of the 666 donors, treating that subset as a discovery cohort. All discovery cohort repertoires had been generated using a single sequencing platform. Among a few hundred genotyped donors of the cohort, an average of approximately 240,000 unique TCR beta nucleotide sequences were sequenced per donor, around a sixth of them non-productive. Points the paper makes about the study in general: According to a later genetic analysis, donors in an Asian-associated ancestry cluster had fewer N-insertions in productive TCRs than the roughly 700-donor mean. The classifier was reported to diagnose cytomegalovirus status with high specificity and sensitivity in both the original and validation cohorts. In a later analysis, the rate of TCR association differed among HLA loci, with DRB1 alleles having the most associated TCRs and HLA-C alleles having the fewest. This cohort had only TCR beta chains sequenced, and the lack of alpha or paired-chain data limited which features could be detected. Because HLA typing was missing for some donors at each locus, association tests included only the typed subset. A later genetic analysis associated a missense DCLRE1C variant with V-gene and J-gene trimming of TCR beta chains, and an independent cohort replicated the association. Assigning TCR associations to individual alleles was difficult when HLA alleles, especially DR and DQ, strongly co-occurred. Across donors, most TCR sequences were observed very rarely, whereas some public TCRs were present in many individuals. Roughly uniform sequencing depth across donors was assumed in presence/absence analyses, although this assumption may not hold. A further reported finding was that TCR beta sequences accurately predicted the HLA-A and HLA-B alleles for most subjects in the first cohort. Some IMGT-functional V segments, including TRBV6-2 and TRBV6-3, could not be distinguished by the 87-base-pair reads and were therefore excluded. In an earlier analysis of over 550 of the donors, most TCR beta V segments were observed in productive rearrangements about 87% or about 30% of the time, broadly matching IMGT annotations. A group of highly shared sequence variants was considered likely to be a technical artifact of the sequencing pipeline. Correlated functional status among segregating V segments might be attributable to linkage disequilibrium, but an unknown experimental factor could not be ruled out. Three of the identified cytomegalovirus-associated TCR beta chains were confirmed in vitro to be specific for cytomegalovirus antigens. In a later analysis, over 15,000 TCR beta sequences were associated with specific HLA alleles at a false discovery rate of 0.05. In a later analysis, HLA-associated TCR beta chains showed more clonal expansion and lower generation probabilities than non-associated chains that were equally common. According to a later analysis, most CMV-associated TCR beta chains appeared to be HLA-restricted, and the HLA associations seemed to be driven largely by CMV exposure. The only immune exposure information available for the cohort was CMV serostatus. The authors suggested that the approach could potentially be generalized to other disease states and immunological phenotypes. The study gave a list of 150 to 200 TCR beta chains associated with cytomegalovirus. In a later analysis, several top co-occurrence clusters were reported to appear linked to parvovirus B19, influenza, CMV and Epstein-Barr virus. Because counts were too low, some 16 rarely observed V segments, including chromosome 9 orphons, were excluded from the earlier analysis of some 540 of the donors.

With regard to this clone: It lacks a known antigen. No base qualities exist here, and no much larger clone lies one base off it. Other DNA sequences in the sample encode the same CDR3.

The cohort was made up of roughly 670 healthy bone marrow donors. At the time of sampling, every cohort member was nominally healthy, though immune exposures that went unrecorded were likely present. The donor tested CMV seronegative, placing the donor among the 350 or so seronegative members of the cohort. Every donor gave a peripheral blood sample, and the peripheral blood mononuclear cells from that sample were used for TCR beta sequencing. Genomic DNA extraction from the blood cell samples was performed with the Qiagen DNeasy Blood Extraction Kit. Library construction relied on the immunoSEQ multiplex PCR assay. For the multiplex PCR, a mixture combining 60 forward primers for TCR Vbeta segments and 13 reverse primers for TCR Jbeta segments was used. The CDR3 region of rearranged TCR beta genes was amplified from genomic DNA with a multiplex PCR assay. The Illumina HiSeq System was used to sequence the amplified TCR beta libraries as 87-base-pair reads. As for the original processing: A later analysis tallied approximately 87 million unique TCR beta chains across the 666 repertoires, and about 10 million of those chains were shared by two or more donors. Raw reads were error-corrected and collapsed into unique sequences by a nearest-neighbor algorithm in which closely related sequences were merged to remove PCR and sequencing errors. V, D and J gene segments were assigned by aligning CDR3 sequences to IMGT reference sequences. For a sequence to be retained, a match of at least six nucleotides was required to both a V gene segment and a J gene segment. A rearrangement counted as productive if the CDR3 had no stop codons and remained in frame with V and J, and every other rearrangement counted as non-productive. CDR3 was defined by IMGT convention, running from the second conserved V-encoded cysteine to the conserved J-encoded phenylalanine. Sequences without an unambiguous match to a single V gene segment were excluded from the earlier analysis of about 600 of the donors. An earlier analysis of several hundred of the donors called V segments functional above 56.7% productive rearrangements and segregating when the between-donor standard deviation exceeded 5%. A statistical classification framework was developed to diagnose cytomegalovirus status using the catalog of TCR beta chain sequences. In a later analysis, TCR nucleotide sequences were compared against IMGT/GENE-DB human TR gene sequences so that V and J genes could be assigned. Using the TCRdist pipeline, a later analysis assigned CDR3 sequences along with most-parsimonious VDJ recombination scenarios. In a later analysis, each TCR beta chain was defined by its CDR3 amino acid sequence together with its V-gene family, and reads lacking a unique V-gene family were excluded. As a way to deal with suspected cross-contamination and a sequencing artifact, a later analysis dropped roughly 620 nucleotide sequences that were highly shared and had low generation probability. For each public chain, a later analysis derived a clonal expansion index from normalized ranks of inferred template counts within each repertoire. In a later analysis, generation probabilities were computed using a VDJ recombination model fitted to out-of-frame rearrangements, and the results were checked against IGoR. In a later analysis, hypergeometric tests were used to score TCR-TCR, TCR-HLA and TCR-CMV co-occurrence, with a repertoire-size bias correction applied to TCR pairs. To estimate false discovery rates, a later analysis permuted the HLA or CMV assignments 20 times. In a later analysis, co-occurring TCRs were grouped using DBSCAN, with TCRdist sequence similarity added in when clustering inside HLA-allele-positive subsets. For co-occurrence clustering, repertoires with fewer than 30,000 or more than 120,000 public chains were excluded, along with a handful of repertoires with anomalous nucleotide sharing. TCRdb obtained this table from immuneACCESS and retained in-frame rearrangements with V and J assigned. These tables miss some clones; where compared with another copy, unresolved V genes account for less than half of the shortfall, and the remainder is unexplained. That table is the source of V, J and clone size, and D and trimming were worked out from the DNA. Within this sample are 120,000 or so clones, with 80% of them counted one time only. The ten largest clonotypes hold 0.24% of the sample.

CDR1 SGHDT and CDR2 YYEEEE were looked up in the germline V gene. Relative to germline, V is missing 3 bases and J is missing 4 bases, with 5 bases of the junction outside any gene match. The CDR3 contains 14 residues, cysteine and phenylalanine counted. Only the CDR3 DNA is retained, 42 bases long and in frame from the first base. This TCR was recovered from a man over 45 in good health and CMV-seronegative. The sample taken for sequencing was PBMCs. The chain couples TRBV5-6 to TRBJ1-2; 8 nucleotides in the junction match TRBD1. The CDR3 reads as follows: CASSSGTGGYGYTF. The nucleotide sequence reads TGTGCCAGCAGCTCGGGGACAGGCGGCTATGGCTACACCTTC.